This T cell receptor (beta chain) originates from a study of control samples from healthy donors and cancer patients. This CDR3 is 13 amino acids long. The V end was cut by 6 bases, the J end by 5 bases, with 10 bases between. The germline CDR1 and CDR2 sequences are MDHEN and SYDVKM. Method: immunoSEQ multiplex PCR; TCRdb's copy keeps in-frame clones and lacks some. The table for this sample gives some 190,000 clones. This clonotype originated in a woman aged 25-40 years in good health. The sample was blood. The chain couples TRBV28 to TRBJ1-4, with a weak D call TRBD1 (5 bases). The CDR3 DNA reads as TGTGCCAGCAGCCTCGGGGCCAATGAAAAACTGTTTTTT. Residues: CASSLGANEKLFF.